This T cell receptor (beta chain) was recovered during a study of cytomegalovirus exposure and HLA in healthy donors. CDR3 length: 14 residues. Germline CDR1 and CDR2: MNHEY and SMNVEV (reference sequence). The PCR used 60 Vbeta and 13 Jbeta primers. The protocol was immunoSEQ multiplex PCR, while the TCRdb copy is restricted to in-frame clones and leaves out a portion. The table lists 200,000 to 250,000 clones, roughly 82% of them singletons. Sample: PBMCs. The receptor's source is a woman aged 40 to 49 in good health and CMV-seropositive. V gene TRBV27 combines with J gene TRBJ2-5; TRBD2 might be the D (5 bases). The DNA end is a closer match to TRBJ2-7, so the J assignment may be wrong. The CDR3 DNA reads as TGTGCCAGCAGTTTATGTACCGGGATCTACGAGCAGTACTTC. Encoded protein: CASSLCTGIYEQYF.